A single sample gave rise to the 23 T cell receptor beta chains below, sequenced in a study of blood T cell repertoires in COVID-19. Only in-frame clones appear in the TCRdb table, and some are missing; sequencing was by immunoSEQ multiplex PCR. The sample has 45,000 to 50,000 clones, 82% seen once. The sample comprised peripheral blood. The receptors were gathered from a man aged 35 to 55 with acute or convalescent COVID-19.

The rearrangement uses TRBV2 and TRBJ1-2; D unresolved. From germline, CDR1 is SNHLY and CDR2 FYNNEI. The CDR3 has 15 amino acids. V lost 4 bases and J lost 0, with 12 bases in between. CDR3 region: CASSVTAVANYGYTF. The CDR3 DNA follows: TGTGCCAGCAGTGTAACGGCGGTAGCTAACTATGGCTACACCTTC.

The chain combines TRBV28 with TRBJ1-1, with D unresolved. The germline V and J ends were trimmed by 6 bases and 0 bases, with 8 bases remaining between them. From germline, CDR1 is MDHEN and CDR2 SYDVKM. The CDR3 spans 13 residues. CDR3 sequence reads: CASSERLNTEAFF. The CDR3 DNA is TGTGCCAGCAGCGAGCGACTGAACACTGAAGCTTTCTTT.

The chain carries TRBV19 and TRBJ1-2; 7 bases are a match to TRBD1. With V trimmed by 6 bases and J by 7 bases, 20 bases remained unmatched. Germline V gene lookup returns CDR1 LNHDA and CDR2 SQIVND (reference sequence). The CDR3 runs to 17 residues. The CDR3 DNA sequence: TGTGCCAGTAGGGAAGGGGGCAGGGGAAATATTGTGAGTGGCTACACCTTC. This codes for CASREGGRGNIVSGYTF.

CDR3 DNA: TGTGCCAGCAGTTACGCGGACAGGGGATCCACCGGGGAGCTGTTTTTT. This encodes CASSYADRGSTGELFF. The V call is TRBV6-5, the J call TRBJ2-2, with 9 bases that match TRBD1. V shed 2 bases and J 4 bases; nucleotides not matched to a gene: 5. The V gene's germline CDR1 is MNHEY and CDR2 SVGAGI. The CDR3 contains 16 residues.

This clone was detected only once. The CDR3 bases are TGTGCCAGCAGCTTTGGCGGGGGGGCTCTTGAGCAGTACTTC. It is translated as CASSFGGGALEQYF. This chain joins TRBV11-2 and TRBJ2-7; 9 nucleotides match TRBD2. The CDR3 has 14 residues. CDR1 and CDR2 (germline): SGHAT, FQNNGV. With 3 bases clipped from V and 7 bases from J, the junction kept 7 bases outside the gene matches.

Regarding this clone: The CDR3 does not close with the conserved phenylalanine or tryptophan, likely indicating a read error. Because the CDR3's place on the DNA is in doubt, the DNA is left out and the CDR3 is given as listed by TCRdb. The chain uses TRBV5-1 and TRBJ1-2. The CDR3 comprises 11 residues, both ends counted. Germline assignment: CDR1 SGHRS and CDR2 YFSETQ. The CDR3 spells CASSLAGRRGA.

The chain carries TRBV9 and TRBJ1-2; D ambiguous. The germline V gene encodes CDR1 SGDLS and CDR2 YYNGEE. Trimming cost V 3 bases and J 4 bases, with 16 bases left between them. The CDR3 length is 15 residues. CDR3 protein: CASSGRGRTSYGYTF. In DNA form, the CDR3 reads TGTGCCAGCAGCGGGAGAGGCCGCACCTCCTATGGCTACACCTTC.

V is TRBV4-3 and J is TRBJ1-2; 7 nucleotides agree with TRBD1. This CDR3 is built from 15 residues. Per the germline V gene, CDR1 is LGHNA and CDR2 is YSLEER. After removal of 0 bases from V and 6 bases from J, the junction contained 7 bases not matched to a gene. DNA for the CDR3: TGCGCCAGCAGCCAAGAGGTGGGCAGGGGGGATGGCTACACCTTC. Its protein product is CASSQEVGRGDGYTF.

The chain is built from TRBV18 and TRBJ2-7; D is possibly TRBD2 (5 bases). The germline V gene encodes CDR1 KGHSH and CDR2 LQKENI. Trimming pared 0 bases from V and 4 bases from J, leaving 16 bases between. The CDR3 runs to 16 residues. CDR3 nucleotides: TGTGCCAGCTCACCACCGTGGGGTGAAGGAGGATACGAGCAGTACTTC. Translating gives CASSPPWGEGGYEQYF.

The chain joins TRBV9 to TRBJ1-6; D gene ambiguous. With 0 bases removed from V and 6 bases from J, the gap between germline ends came to 10 bases. Germline V CDR1 and CDR2: SGDLS, YYNGEE. The CDR3 is 15 residues long. CDR3 bases: TGTGCCAGCAGCGTAGATCTCGGAGTTAATTCACCCCTCCACTTT. This sequence encodes CASSVDLGVNSPLHF.

CDR3 nucleotides: TGCAGCGCCCGGGAGGTGAATGAAAAACTGTTTTTT. It translates to CSAREVNEKLFF. The J gene is TRBJ1-4, the V gene TRBV29-1; D gene ambiguous. V was shortened by 7 bases and J by 5 bases, with 11 bases between the two germline ends. The CDR3 runs 12 residues. Germline V lookup: CDR1 SQVTM, CDR2 ANQGSEA.

The rearrangement links TRBV2 to TRBJ1-6; D is undetermined. Germline lookup yields CDR1 SNHLY and CDR2 FYNNEI. The CDR3 runs to 12 residues. Trimming stripped 4 bases from V and 7 bases from J, with 5 bases between. CDR3 in amino acids: CASSVQNSPLHF. CDR3 DNA sequence: TGTGCCAGCAGTGTTCAGAATTCACCCCTCCACTTT. Together with reference TRBV2 and TRBJ1-6, the CDR3 gives the full variable domain: EPEVTQTPSHQVTQMGQEVILRCVPISNHLYFYWYRQILGQKVEFLVSFYNNEISEKSEIFDDQFSVERPDGSNFTLKIRSTKLEDSAMYFCASSVQNSPLHFGNGTRLTVT.

The gene calls are TRBV5-1 and TRBJ2-1; TRBD2 aligns across 9 bases. The CDR3 is 17 residues long. The ends lost 0 bases at V and 7 bases at J; junction bases unmatched: 11. Germline CDR1 is SGHRS and CDR2 is YFSETQ. CDR3: CASSLDLAGGMWNEQFF. DNA for the CDR3: TGCGCCAGCAGCTTGGACCTTGCGGGGGGGATGTGGAATGAGCAGTTCTTC.

This clone was recorded only once. The chain combines TRBV19 with TRBJ1-5; TRBD1 might be the D (5 bases). The CDR3 runs 17 residues. CDR1 and CDR2 (germline): LNHDA, SQIVND (reference sequence). V was clipped by 8 bases and J by 7 bases, with 27 bases between them. The CDR3, as DNA: TGTGCCAGTTCTTTTTTATCTCAGGGTATGGGACTACAGCCCCAGCATTTT. Its protein product is CASSFLSQGMGLQPQHF.

The rearrangement joins TRBV15 to TRBJ1-2; D is possibly TRBD1 (6 bases). Germline assignment: CDR1 LNHNV and CDR2 YYDKDF (reference sequence). The CDR3 covers 13 residues. The germline V and J ends were trimmed by 0 bases and 7 bases, with 9 bases remaining between them. The CDR3 is CATSRDMGAGYTF. The CDR3 DNA reads TGTGCCACCAGCAGAGATATGGGGGCTGGCTACACCTTC. Full variable domain (remainder filled in from reference TRBV15 and TRBJ1-2): DAMVIQNPRYQVTQFGKPVTLSCSQTLNHNVMYWYQQKSSQAPKLLFHYYDKDFNNEADTPDNFQSRRPNTSFCFLDIRSPGLGDTAMYLCATSRDMGAGYTFGSGTRLTVV.

The gene calls are TRBV27 and TRBJ1-4; D not certain. Trimming left V 6 bases short and J 8 bases short, with 10 bases between. The V gene's germline CDR1 is MNHEY and CDR2 SMNVEV (reference sequence). The CDR3 sequence is 12 residues long. CDR3 protein: CASRTGEEKLFF. The CDR3 DNA reads TGTGCCAGCAGAACCGGGGAAGAAAAACTGTTTTTT.

The genes are TRBV7-8 and TRBJ1-1; D perhaps matches TRBD1 (5 bases). This CDR3 comprises 16 residues. Trimming removed 4 bases at V and 0 bases at J, with 15 bases between. Per the germline V gene, CDR1 is SGHVS and CDR2 is FQNEAQ. The CDR3 DNA is TGTGCCAGCAGCTCCTTGGCAGGGAACATGAACACTGAAGCTTTCTTT. Residues: CASSSLAGNMNTEAFF.

J is TRBJ2-7 and V is TRBV10-2; no firm D call. CDR1 and CDR2 from the germline V gene are WSHSY and SAAADI. The CDR3 has 12 residues. V was trimmed by 2 bases and J by 2 bases, leaving 4 bases between them. The CDR3 sequence: CASSEATYEQYF. The CDR3 DNA follows: TGCGCCAGCAGTGAGGCGACCTACGAGCAGTACTTC.

This sequence joins TRBV19 and TRBJ2-1; 9 bases align to TRBD1. The V and J ends lost 6 bases and 4 bases, in that order; junction bases with no gene match: 4. Germline values: CDR1 LNHDA, CDR2 SQIVND (reference sequence). CDR3 length: 14 residues. CDR3 DNA: TGTGCCAGTAGGGGACAGGGTGGGTACAATGAGCAGTTCTTC. Its translation: CASRGQGGYNEQFF.

This clone was seen a handful of times. The chain employs TRBV27 and TRBJ2-7; TRBD2 agrees at 7 bases. The CDR3 is 20 residues long. The ends lost 6 bases at V and 3 bases at J; junction bases unmatched: 26. Germline CDR1 and CDR2: MNHEY and SMNVEV (reference sequence). The DNA of the CDR3 is TGTGCCAGCAGCCCGAGAAATACAGCGGGGAACTACGTACCTAACTACGAGCAGTACTTC. Amino acids: CASSPRNTAGNYVPNYEQYF.

The chain carries TRBV27 and TRBJ2-3, with 7 positions matching TRBD1. CDR3 size: 15 residues. The junction had 8 bases not matched to a gene; V was cut back by 6 bases and J by 2 bases. In germline, CDR1 is MNHEY, CDR2 SMNVEV (reference sequence). CDR3 nucleotides: TGTGCCAGCAGAGCCGGGACAGTGAACACAGATACGCAGTATTTT. This codes for CASRAGTVNTDTQYF.

This chain joins TRBV27 and TRBJ1-2, with 7 bases lining up with TRBD1. From germline, CDR1 is MNHEY and CDR2 SMNVEV (reference sequence). J gave up 4 bases and V 4 bases, and 6 bases lay outside the gene matches. The CDR3 totals 14 residues. This CDR3 reads CASSSGGKIYGYTF. The DNA of the CDR3 is TGTGCCAGCAGTTCAGGGGGTAAAATCTATGGCTACACCTTC.

The chain's CDR3 is CASSVATSTDTQYF. The CDR3 DNA reads as TGCGCCAGCAGTGTAGCTACTAGCACAGATACGCAGTATTTT. The chain uses TRBV5-1 and TRBJ2-3; D is unresolved. From germline, CDR1 is SGHRS and CDR2 YFSETQ. V shed 5 bases and J shed 0 bases, with 10 bases lying between them. The CDR3 has 14 amino acids. The variable domain in full, with the rest retrieved from reference TRBV5-1 and TRBJ2-3, is KAGVTQTPRYLIKTRGQQVTLSCSPISGHRSVSWYQQTPGQGLQFLFEYFSETQRNKGNFPGRFSGRQFSNSRSEMNVSTLELGDSALYLCASSVATSTDTQYFGPGTRLTVL.